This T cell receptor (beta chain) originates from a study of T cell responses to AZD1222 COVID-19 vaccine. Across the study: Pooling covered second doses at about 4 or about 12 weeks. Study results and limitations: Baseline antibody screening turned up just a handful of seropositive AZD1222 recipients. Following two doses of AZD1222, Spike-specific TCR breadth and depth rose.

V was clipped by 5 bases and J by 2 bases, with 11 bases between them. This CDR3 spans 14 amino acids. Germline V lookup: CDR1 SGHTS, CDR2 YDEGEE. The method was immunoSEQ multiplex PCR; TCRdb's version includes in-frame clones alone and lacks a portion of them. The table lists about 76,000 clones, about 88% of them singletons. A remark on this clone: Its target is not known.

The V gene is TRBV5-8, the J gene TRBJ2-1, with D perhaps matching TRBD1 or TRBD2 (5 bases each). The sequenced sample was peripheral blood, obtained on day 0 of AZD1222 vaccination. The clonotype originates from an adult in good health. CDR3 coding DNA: TGTGCCAGCAGGTCGGGGCTAACCTACAATGAGCAGTTCTTC. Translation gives CASRSGLTYNEQFF.